This TCR beta chain was obtained from a study of PD-L1 blockade in urothelial cancer. At the level of the study: Among blood samples, the median T cell count was approximately 150,000.

Assay: immunoSEQ multiplex PCR; the TCRdb copy retains only in-frame clones and omits some. The sample lists some 120,000 clones, around 86% occurring once. This CDR3 contains 13 residues. Regarding time point: peripheral blood 6 weeks after treatment start. Patient sample counts ranged from 1 to 8, pretreatment and on-treatment. This chain links TRBV21-1 with TRBJ1-6; TRBD1 is taken as the D call from the table, unchecked against the DNA. TRBV21-1 is tagged as a pseudogene. The sequences come from PBMCs, collected around atezolizumab (anti-PD-L1) treatment. The receptor was derived from a man aged 50-60 years with urothelial cancer. The CDR3 DNA sequence: TGTGCCAGCAGCAAAGAGGGGGATTCACCCCTCCACTTT. This encodes CASSKEGDSPLHF.